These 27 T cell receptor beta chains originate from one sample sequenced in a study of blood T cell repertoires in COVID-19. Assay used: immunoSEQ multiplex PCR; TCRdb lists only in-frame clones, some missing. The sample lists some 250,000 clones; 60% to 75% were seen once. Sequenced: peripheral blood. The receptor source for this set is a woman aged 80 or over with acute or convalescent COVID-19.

The CDR3 reads CASSYSGSDTGELFF. The CDR3 DNA follows: TGTGCCAGCAGCTATAGCGGGAGCGACACCGGGGAGCTGTTTTTT. This rearrangement joins TRBV5-4 to TRBJ2-2; TRBD2 matches 9 bases. Germline assignment: CDR1 SGHNT and CDR2 YYREEE (reference sequence). The trim removed 3 bases at V and 3 bases at J, leaving 3 bases unmatched. CDR3 length equals 15 residues.

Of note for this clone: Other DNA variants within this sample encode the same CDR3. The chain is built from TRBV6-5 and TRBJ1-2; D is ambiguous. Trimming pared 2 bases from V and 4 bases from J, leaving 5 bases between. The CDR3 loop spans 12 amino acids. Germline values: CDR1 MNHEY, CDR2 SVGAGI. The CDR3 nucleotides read TGTGCCAGCAGTTACGCGGGCTATGGCTACACCTTC. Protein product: CASSYAGYGYTF.

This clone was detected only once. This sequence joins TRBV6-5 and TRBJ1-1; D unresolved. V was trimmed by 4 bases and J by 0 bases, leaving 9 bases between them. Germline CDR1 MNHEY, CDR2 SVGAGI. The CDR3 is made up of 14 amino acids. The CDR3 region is CASSFGSLNTEAFF. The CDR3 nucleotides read TGTGCCAGCAGTTTCGGGTCTCTGAACACTGAAGCTTTCTTT.

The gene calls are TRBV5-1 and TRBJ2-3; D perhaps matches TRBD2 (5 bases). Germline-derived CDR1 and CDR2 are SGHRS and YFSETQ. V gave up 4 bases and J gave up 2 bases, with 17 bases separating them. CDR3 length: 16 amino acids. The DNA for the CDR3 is TGCGCCAGCAGCCGAGATCTAGCTGGGTTCACAGATACGCAGTATTTT. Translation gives CASSRDLAGFTDTQYF.

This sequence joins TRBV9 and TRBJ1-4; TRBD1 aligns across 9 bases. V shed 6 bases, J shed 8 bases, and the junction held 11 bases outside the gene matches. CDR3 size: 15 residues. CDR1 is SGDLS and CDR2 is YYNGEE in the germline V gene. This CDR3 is CASTKGQGWGEKLFF. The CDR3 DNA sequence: TGTGCCAGCACCAAGGGACAGGGTTGGGGCGAAAAACTGTTTTTT.

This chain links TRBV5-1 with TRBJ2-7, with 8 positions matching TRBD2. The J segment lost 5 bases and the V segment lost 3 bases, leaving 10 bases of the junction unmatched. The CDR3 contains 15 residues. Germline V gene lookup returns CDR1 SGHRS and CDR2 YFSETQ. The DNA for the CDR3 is TGCGCCAGCAGCTCAGGTCTAGCGGGTCCCCACGAGCAGTACTTC. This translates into CASSSGLAGPHEQYF.

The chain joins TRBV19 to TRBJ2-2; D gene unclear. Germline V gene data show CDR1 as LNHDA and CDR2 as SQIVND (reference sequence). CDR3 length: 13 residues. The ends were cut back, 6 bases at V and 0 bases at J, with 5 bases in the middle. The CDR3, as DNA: TGTGCCAGTAGCTCTTCGAACACCGGGGAGCTGTTTTTT. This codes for CASSSSNTGELFF.

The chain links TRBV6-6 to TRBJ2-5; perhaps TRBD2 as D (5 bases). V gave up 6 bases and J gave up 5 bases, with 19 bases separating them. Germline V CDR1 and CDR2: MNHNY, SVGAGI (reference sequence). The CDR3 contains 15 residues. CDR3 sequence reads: CASSSGQAARETQYF. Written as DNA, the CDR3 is TGTGCCAGCAGCTCCGGGCAAGCGGCTCGGGAGACCCAGTACTTC.

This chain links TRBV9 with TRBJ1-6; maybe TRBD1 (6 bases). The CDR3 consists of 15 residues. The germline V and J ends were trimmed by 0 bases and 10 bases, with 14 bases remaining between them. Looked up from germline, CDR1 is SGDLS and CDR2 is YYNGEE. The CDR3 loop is CASSVVEDRGSPLHF. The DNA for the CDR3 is TGTGCCAGCAGCGTAGTCGAGGACAGAGGCTCACCCCTCCACTTT. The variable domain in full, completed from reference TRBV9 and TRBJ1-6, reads DSGVTQTPKHLITATGQRVTLRCSPRSGDLSVYWYQQSLDQGLQFLIQYYNGEERAKGNILERFSAQQFPDLHSELNLSSLELGDSALYFCASSVVEDRGSPLHFGNGTRLTVT.

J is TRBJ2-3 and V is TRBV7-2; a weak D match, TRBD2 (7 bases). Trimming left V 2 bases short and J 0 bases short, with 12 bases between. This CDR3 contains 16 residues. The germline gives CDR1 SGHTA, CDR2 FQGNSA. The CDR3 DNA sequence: TGTGCCAGCAGCTTAATAGGGGGGGCTAGCACAGATACGCAGTATTTT. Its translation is CASSLIGGASTDTQYF.

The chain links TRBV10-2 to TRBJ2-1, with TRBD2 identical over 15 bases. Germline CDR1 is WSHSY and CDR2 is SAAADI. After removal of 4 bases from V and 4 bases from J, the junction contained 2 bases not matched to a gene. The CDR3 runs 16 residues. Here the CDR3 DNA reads TGCGCCAGCAGTGGGACTAGCGGGAGGGGTTACAATGAGCAGTTCTTC. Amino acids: CASSGTSGRGYNEQFF.

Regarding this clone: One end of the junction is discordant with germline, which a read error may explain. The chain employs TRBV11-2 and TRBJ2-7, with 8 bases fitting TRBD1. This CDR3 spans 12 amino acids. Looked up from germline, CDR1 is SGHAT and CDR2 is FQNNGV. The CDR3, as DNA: TGTGCCAGCAGCTTAAGTCAGGGGGCGTCGAACTTC. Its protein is CASSLSQGASNF. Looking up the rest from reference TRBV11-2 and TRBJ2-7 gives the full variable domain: EAGVAQSPRYKIIEKRQSVAFWCNPISGHATLYWYQQILGQGPKLLIQFQNNGVVDDSQLPKDRFSAERLKGVDSTLKIQPAKLEDSAVYLCASSLSQGASNFGPGTRLTVT.

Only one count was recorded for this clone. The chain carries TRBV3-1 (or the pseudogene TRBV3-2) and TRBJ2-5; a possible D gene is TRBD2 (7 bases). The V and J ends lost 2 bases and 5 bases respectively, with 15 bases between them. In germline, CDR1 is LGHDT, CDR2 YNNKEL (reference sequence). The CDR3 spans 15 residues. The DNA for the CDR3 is TGTGCCAGCAGCCAACGCGGGGGCCCAAGGGAGACCCAGTACTTC. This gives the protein CASSQRGGPRETQYF.

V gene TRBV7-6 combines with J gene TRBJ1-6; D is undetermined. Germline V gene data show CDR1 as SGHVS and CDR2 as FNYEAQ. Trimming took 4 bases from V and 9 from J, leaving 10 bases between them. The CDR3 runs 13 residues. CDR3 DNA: TGTGCCAGCAGCTCTACCGGGAGTTCACCCCTCCACTTT. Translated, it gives CASSSTGSSPLHF.

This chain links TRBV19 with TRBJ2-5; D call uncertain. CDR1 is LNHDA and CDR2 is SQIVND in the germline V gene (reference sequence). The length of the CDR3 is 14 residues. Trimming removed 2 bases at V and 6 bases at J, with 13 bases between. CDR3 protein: CASSIPGQLQTQYF. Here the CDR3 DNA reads TGTGCCAGTAGTATACCTGGGCAGCTACAGACCCAGTACTTC.

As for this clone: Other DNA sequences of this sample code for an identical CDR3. As DNA, the CDR3 is TGTGCCAGCAGCCTGGACAGGGGTGAGACCCAGTACTTC. This sequence encodes CASSLDRGETQYF. This sequence joins TRBV7-2 and TRBJ2-5; 9 nucleotides line up with TRBD1. The V gene end was trimmed by 5 bases and the J gene end by 5 bases; junction bases not matched to a gene: 3. Germline loops: CDR1 SGHTA, CDR2 FQGNSA. CDR3 length: 13 amino acids.

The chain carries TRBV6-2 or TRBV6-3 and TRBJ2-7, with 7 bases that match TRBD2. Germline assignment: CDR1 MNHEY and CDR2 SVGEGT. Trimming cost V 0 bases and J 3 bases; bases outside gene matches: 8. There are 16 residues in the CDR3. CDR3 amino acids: CASSYSRSGGVYEQYF. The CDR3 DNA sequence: TGTGCCAGCAGTTACTCGAGGTCTGGGGGGGTCTACGAGCAGTACTTC.

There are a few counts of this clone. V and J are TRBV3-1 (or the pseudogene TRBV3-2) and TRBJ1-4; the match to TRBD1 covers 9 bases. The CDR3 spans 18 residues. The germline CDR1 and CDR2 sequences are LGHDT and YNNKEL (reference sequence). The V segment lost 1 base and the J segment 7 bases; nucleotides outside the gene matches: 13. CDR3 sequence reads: CASSQVTGGAGFSEKLFF. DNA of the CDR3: TGTGCCAGCAGCCAAGTCACAGGGGGCGCAGGGTTTAGTGAAAAACTGTTTTTT.

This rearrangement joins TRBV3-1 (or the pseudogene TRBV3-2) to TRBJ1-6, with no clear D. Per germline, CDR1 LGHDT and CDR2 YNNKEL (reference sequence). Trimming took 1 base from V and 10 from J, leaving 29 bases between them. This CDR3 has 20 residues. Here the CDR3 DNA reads TGTGCCAGCAGCCAAGGGCCCCTCCAAGCGGGCGGAATAAACGGATCACCCCTCCACTTT. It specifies CASSQGPLQAGGINGSPLHF.

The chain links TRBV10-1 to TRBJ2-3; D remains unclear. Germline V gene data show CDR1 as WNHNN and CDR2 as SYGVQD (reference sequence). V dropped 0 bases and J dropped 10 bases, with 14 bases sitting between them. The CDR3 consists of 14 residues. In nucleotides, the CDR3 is TGCGCCAGCAGTGAGTCTAAAGGCAGCGCGGCGCAGTATTTT. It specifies CASSESKGSAAQYF.

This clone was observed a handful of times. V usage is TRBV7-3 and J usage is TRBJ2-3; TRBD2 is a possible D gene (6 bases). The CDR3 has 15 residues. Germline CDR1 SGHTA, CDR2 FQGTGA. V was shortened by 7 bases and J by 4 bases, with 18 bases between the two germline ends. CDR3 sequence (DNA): TGTGCCAGCACCGACGCCCCCGGGAGCCCAGATACGCAGTATTTT. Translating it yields CASTDAPGSPDTQYF.

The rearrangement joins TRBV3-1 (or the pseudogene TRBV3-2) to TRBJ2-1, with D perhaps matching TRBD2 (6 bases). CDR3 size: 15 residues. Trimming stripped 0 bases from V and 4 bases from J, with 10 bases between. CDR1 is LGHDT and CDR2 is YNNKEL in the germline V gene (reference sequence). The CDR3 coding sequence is TGTGCCAGCAGCCAAGAGGGTAGCGGTTACAATGAGCAGTTCTTC. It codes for CASSQEGSGYNEQFF.

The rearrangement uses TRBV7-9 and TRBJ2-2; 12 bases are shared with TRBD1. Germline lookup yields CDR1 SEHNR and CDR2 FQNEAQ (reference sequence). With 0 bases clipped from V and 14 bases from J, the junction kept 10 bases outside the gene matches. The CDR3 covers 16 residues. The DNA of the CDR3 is TGTGCCAGCAGCTTAGCCGGGACAGGGGGCTTCGTGGGTCTGTTTTTT. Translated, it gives CASSLAGTGGFVGLFF.

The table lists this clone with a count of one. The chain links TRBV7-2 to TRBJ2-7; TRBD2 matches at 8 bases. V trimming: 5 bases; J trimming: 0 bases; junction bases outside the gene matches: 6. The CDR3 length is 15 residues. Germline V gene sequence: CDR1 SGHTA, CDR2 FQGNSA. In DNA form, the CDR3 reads TGTGCCAGCAGCGCAAGCGGGAGTTCCTCCTACGAGCAGTACTTC. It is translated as CASSASGSSSYEQYF. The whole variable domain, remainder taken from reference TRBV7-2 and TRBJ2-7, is GAGVSQSPSNKVTEKGKDVELRCDPISGHTALYWYRQSLGQGLEFLIYFQGNSAPDKSGLPSDRFSAERTGGSVSTLTIQRTQQEDSAVYLCASSASGSSSYEQYFGPGTRLTVT.

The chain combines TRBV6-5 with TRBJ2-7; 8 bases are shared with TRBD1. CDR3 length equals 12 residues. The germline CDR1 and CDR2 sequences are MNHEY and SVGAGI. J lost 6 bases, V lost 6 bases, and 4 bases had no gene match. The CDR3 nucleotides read TGTGCCAGCAGACAACAGGGGGGCGAGCAGTACTTC. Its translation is CASRQQGGEQYF.

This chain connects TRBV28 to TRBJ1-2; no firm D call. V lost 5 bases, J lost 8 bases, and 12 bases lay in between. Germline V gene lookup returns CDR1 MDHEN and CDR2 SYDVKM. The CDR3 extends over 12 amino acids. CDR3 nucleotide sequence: TGTGCCAGCAGTGAGCCGCGGAGCGGCTACACCTTC. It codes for CASSEPRSGYTF.

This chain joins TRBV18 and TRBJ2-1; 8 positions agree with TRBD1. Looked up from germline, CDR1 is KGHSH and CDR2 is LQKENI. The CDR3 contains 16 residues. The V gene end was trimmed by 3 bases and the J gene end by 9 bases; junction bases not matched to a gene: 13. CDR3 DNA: TGTGCCAGCTCACCCCGGTTCGGGACAGGAATGGGTGAGCAGTTCTTC. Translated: CASSPRFGTGMGEQFF.